Presented here are 13 T cell receptor beta chains from one specimen sequenced in a study of T cell repertoires in cytomegalovirus infection. These receptors have no identified antigens. TCRdb called the reads again in MiXCR, with one record for every CDR3 protein. The profile shows hundreds of thousands of distinct CDR3 sequences, 25% to 40% of them singletons. The specimen comprised cultured CD8+ T cells from PBMCs, sampled from culture after CMV antigen stimulation. These receptors originate from a human donor in good health (CMV status not recorded). Some clones in this sample may be carry-over from other donors' samples.

The chain uses TRBV6-2 or TRBV6-3 and TRBJ2-7; D might be TRBD1 (6 bases). The length of the CDR3 is 15 residues. V was pared by 4 bases and J by 0 bases, with 13 bases between. From germline, CDR1 is MNHEY and CDR2 SVGEGT. CDR3 amino acids: CASSSDRLPSYEQYF. CDR3 DNA sequence: TGTGCCAGCAGTTCGGACAGACTACCCTCCTACGAGCAGTACTTC.

A few counts support this clonotype. This chain connects TRBV4-1 to TRBJ2-5; the match to TRBD2 covers 11 bases. V was pared by 2 bases and J by 5 bases, with 4 bases of the junction left unmatched. This CDR3 is 15 amino acids long. Per germline, CDR1 MGHRA and CDR2 YSYEKL. The CDR3 sequence: CASSQLAGGLETQYF. In DNA, the CDR3 is TGCGCCAGCAGCCAATTAGCGGGGGGGCTGGAGACCCAGTACTTC.

Concerning this clonotype: The junction departs from the called germline gene at one end, perhaps through a read error. The chain joins TRBV6-1 to TRBJ2-5, with a possible D match to TRBD1 (6 bases). The CDR3 has 14 residues. Germline V CDR1 and CDR2: MNHNS, SASEGT. The CDR3 loop reads CASSPGYRVRGPDF. CDR3 bases: TGTGCCAGCAGTCCCGGCTACAGGGTACGAGGTCCGGACTTC.

This clonotype was picked up a small number of times. The rearrangement uses TRBV9 and TRBJ2-3, with D possibly being TRBD1 or TRBD2 (5 bases each). The CDR3 is 16 residues long. Trimming cost V 3 bases and J 2 bases, with 16 bases left between them. In germline, CDR1 is SGDLS, CDR2 YYNGEE. The CDR3 loop reads CASSGGASIYTDTQYF. The DNA of the CDR3 is TGTGCCAGCAGCGGAGGGGCTTCCATTTACACAGATACGCAGTATTTT.

This chain uses TRBV27 with TRBJ2-3; the match to TRBD2 covers 8 bases. The junction had 4 bases not matched to a gene; V was cut back by 4 bases and J by 1 base. This CDR3 contains 15 residues. Germline V gene sequence: CDR1 MNHEY, CDR2 SMNVEV (reference sequence). The CDR3 is CASSSSGSGTDTQYF. Here the CDR3 DNA reads TGTGCCAGCAGTTCTAGCGGGTCTGGCACAGATACGCAGTATTTT.

This clonotype was detected only a few times. The chain couples TRBV7-9 to TRBJ1-1; a possible D gene is TRBD1 (5 bases). This CDR3 is 14 amino acids long. Trimming stripped 2 bases from V and 5 bases from J, with 12 bases between. Germline values: CDR1 SEHNR, CDR2 FQNEAQ (reference sequence). This chain's CDR3 is CASSLQGRGTEAFF. The CDR3 nucleotides read TGTGCCAGCAGCTTACAAGGGAGGGGAACTGAAGCTTTCTTT.

The J gene is TRBJ2-1, the V gene TRBV29-1; perhaps TRBD2 as D (7 bases). The germline V gene has CDR1 SQVTM and CDR2 ANQGSEA. Trimming shortened V by 3 bases and J by 7 bases, and 16 bases separated the two germline ends. The CDR3 extends over 14 amino acids. CDR3 in amino acids: CSVDGGGPGNEQFF. The DNA of the CDR3 is TGCAGCGTTGATGGGGGGGGGCCAGGGAATGAGCAGTTCTTC.

The chain recombines TRBV6-6 with TRBJ2-5, with TRBD2 identical over 12 bases. This CDR3 spans 18 amino acids. The ends lost 0 bases at V and 5 bases at J; junction bases unmatched: 10. From germline, CDR1 is MNHNY and CDR2 SVGAGI (reference sequence). The chain's CDR3 is CASSYSMALAGGPETQYF. CDR3 nucleotide sequence: TGTGCCAGCAGTTACTCGATGGCTCTAGCGGGGGGGCCGGAGACCCAGTACTTC.

On this clonotype itself: A much bigger clone sits one base away, suggesting this may be a read error. The CDR3 DNA follows: TGTGCCAGCAGCGCTAGCGGGGGACAGGTCGAAAAACTGTTTTTT. It encodes CASSASGGQVEKLFF. This chain joins TRBV7-6 and TRBJ1-4; 8 bases map to TRBD1. V lost 5 bases to trimming and J lost 8 bases; unmatched junction nucleotides: 10. CDR3 length equals 15 residues. CDR1 SGHVS and CDR2 FNYEAQ come from the germline V gene.

This clonotype occurred a few times. The chain employs TRBV7-6 and TRBJ2-3, with a possible D match to TRBD1 (6 bases). CDR1 SGHVS and CDR2 FNYEAQ come from the germline V gene. Deletions cut 5 bases from V and 2 bases from J, with 17 bases between. The length of the CDR3 is 16 residues. CDR3 sequence (DNA): TGTGCCAGCAGCGGTGCCGACAGGCGGTTCACAGATACGCAGTATTTT. This sequence encodes CASSGADRRFTDTQYF.

This clonotype has ten or more counts. This chain joins TRBV7-2 and TRBJ2-7; D is uncertain. This CDR3 comprises 13 residues. Per the germline V gene, CDR1 is SGHTA and CDR2 is FQGNSA. V was cut by 1 base and J by 7 bases, with 11 bases left in between. This CDR3 reads CASSLVAGSEQYV. CDR3 coding DNA: TGTGCCAGCAGCTTAGTGGCAGGTAGTGAGCAGTACGTC.

At least ten counts were recorded for this clonotype. V and J are TRBV7-2 and TRBJ2-1; perhaps TRBD1 as D (5 bases). Trimming stripped 2 bases from V and 8 bases from J, with 16 bases between. Germline values: CDR1 SGHTA, CDR2 FQGNSA. The CDR3 sequence is 15 residues long. The CDR3 DNA follows: TGTGCCAGCAGCTTACTTTGGCAGGGTGGCGATGAGCAGTTCTTC. It yields the protein CASSLLWQGGDEQFF.

The chain uses TRBV4-3 and TRBJ2-3; TRBD2 matches at 10 bases. Trimming removed 0 bases from V and 2 bases from J; junction bases left unmatched: 8. CDR3 length equals 18 residues. Germline lookup yields CDR1 LGHNA and CDR2 YSLEER. CDR3 nucleotides: TGCGCCAGCAGCCAAGATCGTGCTCTAGCGGGGGTCACAGATACGCAGTATTTT. It is translated as CASSQDRALAGVTDTQYF.